The T cell receptor beta chain under discussion was sequenced for a study of glioma-infiltrating T cells after dendritic cell vaccination. On the study more broadly: Patients had newly diagnosed or recurrent glioblastoma and received dendritic cell vaccines.

Germline assignment: CDR1 MNHEY and CDR2 SMNVEV (reference sequence). Trimming shortened V by 5 bases and J by 9 bases, and 14 bases separated the two germline ends. The CDR3 runs 14 residues. This table comes from immunoSEQ multiplex PCR, and its TCRdb copy is limited to in-frame clones, with some not included. The sample comprises around 96,000 clones, 79% of which are singletons, and approximately 6% rests with the top ten. V usage is TRBV27 and J usage is TRBJ1-6; TRBD1 is a possible D gene (6 bases). The material sequenced was blood, taken before dendritic cell vaccination. This TCR derives from a human donor with glioblastoma. The CDR3 coding sequence is TGTGCCAGCAGTCCTGACAGGAACGGTTCACCCCTCCACTTT. Amino acids: CASSPDRNGSPLHF.